This record looks at one T cell receptor (beta chain) sequence and its context. It lacks a known antigen. Per-base qualities were not stored, and no clone one base away is much larger. The sample is drawn from a study of shared T cell receptors in the human thymus (dated by TCRdb to the early 2020s). In the study overall: The study examined how self-reactive, shared T-cell receptor alpha chains are generated in the human thymus.

V is clipped by 4 bases and J by 2 bases, and the sequence between their germline boundaries is 24 bases long. Looking up the germline V gene yields CDR1 SGHDT and CDR2 YYEEEE. The CDR3 goes from the cysteine to the phenylalanine over 18 residues. The retained sequence is limited to the CDR3, 54 bases, with the frame set at the first base. The library was obtained by the immunoSEQ multiplex PCR assay. TCRdb provides this immuneACCESS table in a form limited to in-frame rearrangements. Some clones are lacking; in checked studies, under half of them reflect an unresolved V gene, and why the rest are absent is not known. The sample contains around 730,000 clones, 80% to 90% of them found a single time. The ten largest clones capture 0.0095% to 0.013% of the sample. This sample was shared with a second study, whose subject was human thymus T cells. As described in the second report: Donors were immunologically healthy infants undergoing open corrective cardiac surgery for congenital heart defects in Finland. The thymus tissue came from surgical resects taken out during corrective cardiac surgery. Usage of V and J gene segments appeared to be biased in both the thymic and the peripheral blood repertoires. The related research reported highly overlapping thymic TCR repertoires among unrelated individuals. The study characterized TCR alpha and beta repertoires from about 8 infant thymus samples and a few related peripheral blood samples. The infant donors were roughly 7 to 244 days old, and the cohort included five or six males and two females. Thymocytes were released mechanically from tissue and stored at -70 °C as pellets of about 9.5-32 million cells. A QIAsymphony instrument was used to extract genomic DNA from the frozen cell pellets. The immunoSEQ multiplex PCR assay was used to amplify the TCRB and TCRAD loci from a standardized amount of quality-controlled genomic DNA. The amplicons covered the V(D)J region and were long enough to include the CDR3 and to identify the V and J genes. The commercial immunoSEQ service was used to sequence amplicons on an Illumina platform. Primer bias and sequencing errors were corrected using previously described methods, and TCRAD and TCRB definitions followed the IMGT database. Analysis of the repertoires was done with immunoSEQ Analyzer 3.0 and VDJTools and included basic statistics, V/J segment usage, diversity estimates, rarefaction and pairwise overlap. Diversity was estimated with Chao1, ChaoE, Efron-Thisted, Shannon and inverse Simpson indices, and also on datasets down-sampled to the smallest sample. Repertoire overlap used strict matching of CDR3 nucleotide sequence, V gene and J gene, with Jaccard-based multidimensional scaling clustering. On average, thymus samples gave 750,000 to 1,000,000 unique TCRB clonotypes, whereas blood samples gave about 92,000.

Sequenced: thymocytes. The clonotype comes from a girl less than two years old with a congenital heart defect. Donor details come from another sample of the same person, matched by shared clones. The chain employs TRBV5-6 and TRBJ1-1; TRBD1 could be the D gene, as 6 bases match. This receptor has the CDR3 CASSVGTGTPKFNTEAFF. The DNA reads TGTGCCAGCAGCGTCGGTACCGGGACACCGAAATTCAACACTGAAGCTTTCTTT.